This is a list of T cell receptor beta chains from one sample in a study of CD8 T cells in Susac syndrome. TCRdb used MiXCR to reprocess the immunoSEQ multiplex PCR reads, holding one entry per CDR3 protein. The sample has roughly 120,000 distinct CDR3 sequences; around 94% are singletons. Sample: CD4+ T cells from PBMCs. These receptors were obtained from a human donor in good health. CDR3s include the opening cysteine and the closing phenylalanine or tryptophan. D genes are given only for firm matches. Rows may omit the clone size; those that give it use once, few, many or a size class.

D gene: .
V gene: TRBV24-1
clone size: once
J gene: TRBJ2-5
CDR3 protein: CATSDSAGDPGRETQYF
CDR3 DNA: TGTGCCACCAGTGATTCCGCAGGGGATCCTGGGAGGGAGACCCAGTACTTC

D gene: TRBD2
V gene: TRBV18
clone size: once
J gene: TRBJ2-7
CDR3 protein: CASSPSLGGRAFTYEQYF
CDR3 DNA: TGTGCCAGCTCACCATCTCTCGGCGGGAGGGCCTTCACCTACGAGCAGTACTTC

D gene: .
V gene: TRBV14
clone size: .
J gene: TRBJ2-5
CDR3 protein: CASSQLREETQYF
CDR3 DNA: TGTGCCAGCAGCCAACTCAGGGAGGAGACCCAGTACTTC

D gene: .
V gene: TRBV6-2/TRBV6-3
clone size: .
J gene: TRBJ1-1
CDR3 protein: CASRGTAVTEAFF
CDR3 DNA: TGTGCCAGCAGGGGGACCGCCGTGACTGAAGCTTTCTTT

D gene: .
V gene: TRBV18
clone size: .
J gene: TRBJ2-7
CDR3 protein: CASSRRGPPTTLPYEQYF
CDR3 DNA: TGTGCCAGCTCACGGCGTGGTCCGCCGACTACCTTGCCCTACGAGCAGTACTTC

D gene: .
V gene: TRBV10-3
clone size: once
J gene: TRBJ1-5
CDR3 protein: CAISESRTKSNQPQHF
CDR3 DNA: TGTGCCATCAGTGAGTCCAGGACAAAGAGCAATCAGCCCCAGCATTTT

D gene: TRBD2
V gene: TRBV6-2/TRBV6-3
clone size: .
J gene: TRBJ2-7
CDR3 protein: CASSYSTSGDTYEQYF
CDR3 DNA: TGTGCCAGCAGTTACTCTACTAGCGGGGATACCTACGAGCAGTACTTC

D gene: TRBD1
V gene: TRBV18
clone size: .
J gene: TRBJ2-1
CDR3 protein: CASSPPGRGSLGEQFF
CDR3 DNA: TGTGCCAGCTCACCACCGGGCAGGGGGAGTCTAGGTGAGCAGTTCTTC

D gene: .
V gene: TRBV7-2
clone size: .
J gene: TRBJ2-7
CDR3 protein: CASSQGGDRAYEQYF
CDR3 DNA: TGTGCCAGCAGTCAAGGCGGCGACAGAGCCTACGAGCAGTACTTC

D gene: TRBD1
V gene: TRBV9
clone size: .
J gene: TRBJ2-5
CDR3 protein: CASSPNLGQGIETQYF
CDR3 DNA: TGTGCCAGCAGCCCTAACCTAGGACAGGGGATAGAGACCCAGTACTTC

D gene: TRBD1
V gene: TRBV29-1
clone size: .
J gene: TRBJ1-1
CDR3 protein: CSAILRDSHIIFTEAFF
CDR3 DNA: TGCAGCGCAATACTGAGGGACAGTCACATTATTTTCACTGAAGCTTTCTTT

D gene: .
V gene: TRBV4-2
clone size: .
J gene: TRBJ2-7
CDR3 protein: CASSPWGGYEQYF
CDR3 DNA: TGTGCCAGCAGCCCTTGGGGTGGCTACGAGCAGTACTTC

D gene: .
V gene: TRBV27
clone size: .
J gene: TRBJ2-7
CDR3 protein: CASSPLAANEQYF
CDR3 DNA: TGTGCCAGCAGTCCCCTGGCGGCGAACGAGCAGTACTTC

D gene: .
V gene: TRBV3-1
clone size: .
J gene: TRBJ1-1
CDR3 protein: CASSQMGVRNTEAFF
CDR3 DNA: TGTGCCAGCAGCCAAATGGGGGTCCGGAACACTGAAGCTTTCTTT

D gene: .
V gene: TRBV7-9
clone size: .
J gene: TRBJ2-3
CDR3 protein: CASSARTASTDTQYF
CDR3 DNA: TGTGCCAGCAGCGCCAGGACAGCGAGCACAGATACGCAGTATTTT

D gene: .
V gene: TRBV6-2/TRBV6-3
clone size: .
J gene: TRBJ1-1
CDR3 protein: CASSYGEDLWDRNTEAFF
CDR3 DNA: TGTGCCAGCAGTTATGGGGAAGATCTTTGGGACCGGAACACTGAAGCTTTCTTT

D gene: .
V gene: TRBV12-3/TRBV12-4
clone size: .
J gene: TRBJ2-3
CDR3 protein: CASSLAVPDTQYF
CDR3 DNA: TGTGCCAGCAGTTTAGCGGTCCCAGATACGCAGTATTTT

D gene: .
V gene: TRBV30
clone size: .
J gene: TRBJ1-2
CDR3 protein: CAWRGSAGAKNYGYTF
CDR3 DNA: TGTGCCTGGAGAGGATCGGCGGGAGCAAAAAACTATGGCTACACCTTC

D gene: TRBD1
V gene: TRBV10-3
clone size: .
J gene: TRBJ2-7
CDR3 protein: CAISEPGTVYEQYF
CDR3 DNA: TGTGCCATCAGTGAGCCCGGGACAGTGTACGAGCAGTACTTC

D gene: TRBD2
V gene: TRBV10-3
clone size: .
J gene: TRBJ2-3
CDR3 protein: CAISEGLAGTTDTQYF
CDR3 DNA: TGTGCCATCAGTGAAGGACTAGCGGGAACCACAGATACGCAGTATTTT

D gene: .
V gene: TRBV21-1
clone size: .
J gene: TRBJ2-7
CDR3 protein: CASSKGQGADSQSSYEQYF
CDR3 DNA: TGTGCCAGCAGCAAAGGACAGGGAGCCGACTCCCAAAGCTCCTACGAGCAGTACTTC

D gene: .
V gene: TRBV19
clone size: .
J gene: TRBJ2-6
CDR3 protein: CASSTDSGANVLTF
CDR3 DNA: TGTGCCAGTAGCACAGACTCTGGGGCCAACGTCCTGACTTTC

D gene: .
V gene: TRBV9
clone size: .
J gene: TRBJ1-1
CDR3 protein: CASSVGWGNTEAFF
CDR3 DNA: TGTGCCAGCAGCGTAGGATGGGGGAACACTGAAGCTTTCTTT

D gene: .
V gene: TRBV18
clone size: .
J gene: TRBJ1-2
CDR3 protein: CASSPDSSYGYTF
CDR3 DNA: TGTGCCAGCTCACCGGACTCTTCATATGGCTACACCTTC

D gene: TRBD2
V gene: TRBV5-6
clone size: .
J gene: TRBJ2-3
CDR3 protein: CASSSGTSGMGVF
CDR3 DNA: TGTGCCAGCAGCTCCGGGACTAGCGGGATGGGGGTTTTT

D gene: .
V gene: TRBV7-8
clone size: .
J gene: TRBJ1-2
CDR3 protein: CASSQLGLNYGYTF
CDR3 DNA: TGTGCCAGCAGCCAGCTTGGGCTCAACTATGGCTACACCTTC

D gene: TRBD1
V gene: TRBV7-9
clone size: .
J gene: TRBJ2-7
CDR3 protein: CASSLRDRVSYEQYF
CDR3 DNA: TGTGCCAGCAGCCTCCGGGACAGGGTTTCCTACGAGCAGTACTTC

D gene: .
V gene: TRBV5-1
clone size: few
J gene: TRBJ2-7
CDR3 protein: CASSLEGTSTWDEQYF
CDR3 DNA: TGCGCCAGCAGCTTGGAGGGGACATCCACCTGGGACGAGCAGTACTTC